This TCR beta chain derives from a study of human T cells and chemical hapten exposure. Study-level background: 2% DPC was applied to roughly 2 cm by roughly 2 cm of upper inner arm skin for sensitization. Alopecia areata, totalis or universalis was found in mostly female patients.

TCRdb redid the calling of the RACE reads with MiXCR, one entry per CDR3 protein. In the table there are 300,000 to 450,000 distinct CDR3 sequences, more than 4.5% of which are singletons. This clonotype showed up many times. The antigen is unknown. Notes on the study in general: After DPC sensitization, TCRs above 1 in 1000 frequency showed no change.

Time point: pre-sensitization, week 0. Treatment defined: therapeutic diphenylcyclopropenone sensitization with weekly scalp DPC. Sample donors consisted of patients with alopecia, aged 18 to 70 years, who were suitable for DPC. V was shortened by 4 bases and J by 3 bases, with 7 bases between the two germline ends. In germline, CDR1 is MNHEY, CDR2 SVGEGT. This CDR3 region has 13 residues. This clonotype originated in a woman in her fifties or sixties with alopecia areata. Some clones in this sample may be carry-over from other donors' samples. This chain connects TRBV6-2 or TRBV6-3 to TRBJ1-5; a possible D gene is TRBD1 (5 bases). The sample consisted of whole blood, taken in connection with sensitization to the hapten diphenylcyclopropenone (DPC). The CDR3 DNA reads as TGTGCCAGCAGTTTGGGGCTCAATCAGCCCCAGCATTTT. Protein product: CASSLGLNQPQHF.